This TCR beta chain came from a study of blood T cell repertoires in COVID-19. Some clones are missing from TCRdb's copy, which holds only in-frame ones; the method was immunoSEQ multiplex PCR. In the table there are approximately 240,000 clones, roughly nine tenths of which are singletons. Trimming shortened V by 5 bases and J by 7 bases, and 14 bases separated the two germline ends. The CDR3 runs to 13 residues. Germline-derived CDR1 and CDR2 are SGHVS and FQNEAQ. This chain connects TRBV7-8 to TRBJ1-2; D possibly corresponds to TRBD1 (5 bases). The TCR was taken from a woman aged 50 to 60 in a cohort exposed to, infected with or recovered from COVID-19 (not recorded which). The specimen sequenced was PBMCs or T cells enriched from blood (not recorded which). The CDR3 sequence: CASSASRVGGYTF. The CDR3 bases are TGTGCCAGCAGCGCGTCCAGGGTTGGTGGCTACACCTTC. The full variable domain, with the rest looked up from reference TRBV7-8 and TRBJ1-2, is GAGVSQSPRYKVAKRGQDVALRCDPISGHVSLFWYQQALGQGPEFLTYFQNEAQLDKSGLPSDRFFAERPEGSVSTLKIQRTQQEDSAVYLCASSASRVGGYTFGSGTRLTVV.